Sequencing of this TCR beta chain was carried out in a study of CD8 T cells in Susac syndrome. Random hexamers were used to reverse transcribe about 0.45 to 1 ug of RNA. TCRdb reanalysed the immunoSEQ multiplex PCR reads using MiXCR and keeps one entry per CDR3 protein. The repertoire holds approximately 150,000 distinct CDR3 sequences, with 90% to 95% as singletons. Per germline, CDR1 SGHTA and CDR2 FQGTGA. This CDR3 spans 13 amino acids. V was pared by 4 bases and J by 4 bases, with 10 bases between. The sequencing sample was made of CD4+ T cells from PBMCs. This chain links TRBV7-3 with TRBJ2-5, with D unresolved. The sequence was collected from a human donor in good health. The chain's CDR3 is CASSSVVGETQYF. The DNA of the CDR3 is TGTGCCAGCAGCTCTGTGGTGGGAGAGACCCAGTACTTC.